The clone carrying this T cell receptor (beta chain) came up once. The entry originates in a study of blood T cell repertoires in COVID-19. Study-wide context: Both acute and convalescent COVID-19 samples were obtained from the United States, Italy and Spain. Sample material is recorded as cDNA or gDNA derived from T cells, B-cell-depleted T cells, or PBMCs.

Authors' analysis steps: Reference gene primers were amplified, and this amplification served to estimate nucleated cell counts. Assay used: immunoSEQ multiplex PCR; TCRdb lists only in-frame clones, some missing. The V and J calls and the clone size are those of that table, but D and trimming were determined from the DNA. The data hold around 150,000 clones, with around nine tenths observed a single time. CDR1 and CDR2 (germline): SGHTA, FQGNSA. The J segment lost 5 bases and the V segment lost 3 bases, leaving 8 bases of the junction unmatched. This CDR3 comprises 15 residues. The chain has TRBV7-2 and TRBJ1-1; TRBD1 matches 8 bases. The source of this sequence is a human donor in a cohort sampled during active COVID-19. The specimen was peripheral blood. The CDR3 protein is CASSLTGEGGTEAFF. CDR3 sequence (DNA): TGTGCCAGCAGCTTGACAGGGGAAGGGGGTACTGAAGCTTTCTTT.